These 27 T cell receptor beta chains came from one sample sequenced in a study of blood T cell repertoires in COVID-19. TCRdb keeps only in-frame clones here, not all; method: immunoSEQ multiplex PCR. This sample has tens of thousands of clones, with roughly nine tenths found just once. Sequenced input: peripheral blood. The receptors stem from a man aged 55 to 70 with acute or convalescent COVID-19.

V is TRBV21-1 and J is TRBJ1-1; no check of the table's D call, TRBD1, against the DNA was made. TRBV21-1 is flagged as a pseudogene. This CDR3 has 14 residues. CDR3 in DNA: TGTGCCAGCACCTGGACAGGGGAGAACACTGAAGCTTTCTTT. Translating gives CASTWTGENTEAFF.

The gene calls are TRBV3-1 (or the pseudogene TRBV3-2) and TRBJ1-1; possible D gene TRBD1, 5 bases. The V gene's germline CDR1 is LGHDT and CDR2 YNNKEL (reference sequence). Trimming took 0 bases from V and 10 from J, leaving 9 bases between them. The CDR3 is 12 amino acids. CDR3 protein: CASSQERGVAFF. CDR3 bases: TGTGCCAGCAGCCAAGAGCGGGGGGTAGCTTTCTTT.

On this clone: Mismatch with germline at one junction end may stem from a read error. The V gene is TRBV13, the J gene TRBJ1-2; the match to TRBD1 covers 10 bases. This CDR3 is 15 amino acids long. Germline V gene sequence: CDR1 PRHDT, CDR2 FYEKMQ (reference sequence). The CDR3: CASTLGGQGNYGYTF. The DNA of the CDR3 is TGTGCCAGCACCTTAGGGGGACAGGGGAACTATGGCTACACCTTC.

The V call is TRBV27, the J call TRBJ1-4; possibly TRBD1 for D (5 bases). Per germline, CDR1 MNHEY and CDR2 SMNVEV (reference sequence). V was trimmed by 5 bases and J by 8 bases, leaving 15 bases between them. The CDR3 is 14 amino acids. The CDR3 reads CASSPRRGGEKLFF. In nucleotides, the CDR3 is TGTGCCAGCAGTCCCCGGAGGGGTGGCGAAAAACTGTTTTTT. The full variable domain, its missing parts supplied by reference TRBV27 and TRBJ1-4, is EAQVTQNPRYLITVTGKKLTVTCSQNMNHEYMSWYRQDPGLGLRQIYYSMNVEVTDKGDVPEGYKVSRKEKRNFPLILESPSPNQTSLYFCASSPRRGGEKLFFGSGTQLSVL.

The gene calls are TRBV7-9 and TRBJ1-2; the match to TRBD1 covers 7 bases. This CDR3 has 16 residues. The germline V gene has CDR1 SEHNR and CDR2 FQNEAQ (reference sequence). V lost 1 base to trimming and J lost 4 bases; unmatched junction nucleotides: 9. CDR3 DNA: TGTGCCAGCAGCTTAGTGACAGGGTGGATTTCCTATGGCTACACCTTC. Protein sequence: CASSLVTGWISYGYTF.

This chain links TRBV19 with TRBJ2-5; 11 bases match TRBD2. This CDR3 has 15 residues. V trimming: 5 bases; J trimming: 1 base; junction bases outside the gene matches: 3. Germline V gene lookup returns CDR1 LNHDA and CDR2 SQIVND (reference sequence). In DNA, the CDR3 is TGTGCCAGTAGTCCTAGCGGGGGGTCCCAAGAGACCCAGTACTTC. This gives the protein CASSPSGGSQETQYF.

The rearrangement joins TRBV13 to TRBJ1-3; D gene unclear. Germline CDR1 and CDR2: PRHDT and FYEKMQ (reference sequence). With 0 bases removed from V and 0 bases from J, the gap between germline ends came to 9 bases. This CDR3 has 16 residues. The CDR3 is CASSLGQASSGNTIYF. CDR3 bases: TGTGCCAGCAGCTTAGGTCAGGCCTCCTCTGGAAACACCATATATTTT.

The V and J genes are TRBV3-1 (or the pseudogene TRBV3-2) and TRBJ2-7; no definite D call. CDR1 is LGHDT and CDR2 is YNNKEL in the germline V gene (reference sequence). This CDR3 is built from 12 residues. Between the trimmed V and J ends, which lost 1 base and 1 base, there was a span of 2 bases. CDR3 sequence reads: CASSQASYEQYF. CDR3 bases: TGTGCCAGCAGCCAAGCTTCCTACGAGCAGTACTTC.

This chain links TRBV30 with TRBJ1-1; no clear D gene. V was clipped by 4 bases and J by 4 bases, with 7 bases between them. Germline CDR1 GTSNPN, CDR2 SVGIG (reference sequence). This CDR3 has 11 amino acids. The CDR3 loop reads CAWMKLTEAFF. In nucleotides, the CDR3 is TGTGCCTGGATGAAACTCACTGAAGCTTTCTTT.

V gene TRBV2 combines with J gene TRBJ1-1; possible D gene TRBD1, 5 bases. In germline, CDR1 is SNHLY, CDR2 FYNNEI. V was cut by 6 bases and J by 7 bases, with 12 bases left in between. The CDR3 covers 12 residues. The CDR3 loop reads CASSVTGREAFF. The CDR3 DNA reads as TGTGCCAGCAGCGTAACAGGTCGTGAAGCTTTCTTT.

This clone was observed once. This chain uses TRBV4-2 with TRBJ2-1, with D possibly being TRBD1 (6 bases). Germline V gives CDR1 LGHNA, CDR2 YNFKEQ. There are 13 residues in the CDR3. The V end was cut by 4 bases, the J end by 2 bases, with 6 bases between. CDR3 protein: CASSPGAYNEQFF. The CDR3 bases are TGTGCCAGCAGCCCAGGGGCCTACAATGAGCAGTTCTTC.

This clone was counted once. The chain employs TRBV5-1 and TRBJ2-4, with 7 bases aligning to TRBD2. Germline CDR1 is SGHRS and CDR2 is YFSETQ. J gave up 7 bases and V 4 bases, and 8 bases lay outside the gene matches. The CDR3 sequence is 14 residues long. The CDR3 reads CASSQTRGVNIQYF. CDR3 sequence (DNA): TGCGCCAGCAGCCAAACTCGGGGGGTGAACATTCAGTACTTC.

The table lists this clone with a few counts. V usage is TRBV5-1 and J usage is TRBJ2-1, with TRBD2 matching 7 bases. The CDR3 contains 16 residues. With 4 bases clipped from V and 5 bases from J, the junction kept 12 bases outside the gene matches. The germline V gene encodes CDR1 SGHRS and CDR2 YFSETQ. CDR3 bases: TGCGCCAGCAGCCCCTTAGCGGGTGCGGGCCACAATGAGCAGTTCTTC. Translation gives CASSPLAGAGHNEQFF.

The DNA for the CDR3 is TGTGCCAGCAGCCAACTGGGGACAGTCGCGAACACCGGGGAGCTGTTTTTT. It translates to CASSQLGTVANTGELFF. This chain uses TRBV14 with TRBJ2-2, with 7 nucleotides matching TRBD1. Germline V gene sequence: CDR1 SGHDN, CDR2 FVKESK. The CDR3 has 17 residues. J was trimmed by 0 bases and V by 2 bases; bases with no gene match: 6.

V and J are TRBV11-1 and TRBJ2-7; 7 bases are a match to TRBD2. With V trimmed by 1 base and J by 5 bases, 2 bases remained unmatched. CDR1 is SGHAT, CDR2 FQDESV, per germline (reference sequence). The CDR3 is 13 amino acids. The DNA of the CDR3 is TGTGCCAGCAGCTTAGTCCTAGCGGACGAGCAGTACTTC. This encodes CASSLVLADEQYF.

As DNA, the CDR3 is TGTGCCAGCAGTTTGGAGCTGGGGGCCGGGTGCTATGGCTACACCTTC. Encoded protein: CASSLELGAGCYGYTF. This chain joins TRBV27 and TRBJ1-2; possible D gene TRBD1, 6 bases. Trimming shortened V by 3 bases and J by 4 bases, and 18 bases separated the two germline ends. This CDR3 has 16 amino acids. CDR1 is MNHEY, CDR2 SMNVEV, per germline (reference sequence).

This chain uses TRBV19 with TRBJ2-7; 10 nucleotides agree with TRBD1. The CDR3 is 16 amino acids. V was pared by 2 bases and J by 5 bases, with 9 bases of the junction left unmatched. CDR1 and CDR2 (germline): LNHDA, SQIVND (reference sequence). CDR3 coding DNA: TGTGCCAGTAGTATACGGGGACAGGGGATAGACAACGAGCAGTACTTC. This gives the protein CASSIRGQGIDNEQYF.

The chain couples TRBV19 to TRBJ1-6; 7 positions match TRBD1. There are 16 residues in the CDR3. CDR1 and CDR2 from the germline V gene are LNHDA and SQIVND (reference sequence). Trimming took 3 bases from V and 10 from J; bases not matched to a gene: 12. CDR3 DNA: TGTGCCAGTAGTATGATGGGGACAGCCAAAATCTCACCCCTCCACTTT. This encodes CASSMMGTAKISPLHF.

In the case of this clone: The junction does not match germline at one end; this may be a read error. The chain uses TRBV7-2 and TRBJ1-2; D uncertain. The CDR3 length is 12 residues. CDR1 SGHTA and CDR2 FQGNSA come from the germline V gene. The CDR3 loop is CASSLASRELRF. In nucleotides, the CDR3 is TGTGCCAGCAGCTTAGCCTCCCGGGAGCTCCGCTTC.

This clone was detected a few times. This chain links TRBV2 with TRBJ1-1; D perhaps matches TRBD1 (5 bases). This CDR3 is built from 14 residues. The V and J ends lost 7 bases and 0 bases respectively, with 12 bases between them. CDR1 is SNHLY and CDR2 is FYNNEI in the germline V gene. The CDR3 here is CASTDTPMNTEAFF. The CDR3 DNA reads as TGTGCCAGCACGGACACCCCCATGAACACTGAAGCTTTCTTT.

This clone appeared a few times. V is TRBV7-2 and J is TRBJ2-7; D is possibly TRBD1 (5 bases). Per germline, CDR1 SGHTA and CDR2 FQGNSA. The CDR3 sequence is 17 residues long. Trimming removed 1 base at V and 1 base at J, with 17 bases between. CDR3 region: CASSLDPTASHSYEQYF. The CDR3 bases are TGTGCCAGCAGCTTAGACCCGACAGCTTCCCATTCCTACGAGCAGTACTTC.

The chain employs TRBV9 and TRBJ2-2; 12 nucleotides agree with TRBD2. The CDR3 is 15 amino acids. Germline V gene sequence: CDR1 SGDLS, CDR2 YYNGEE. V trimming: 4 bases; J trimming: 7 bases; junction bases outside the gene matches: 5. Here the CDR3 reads CASSPWTSGIGELFF. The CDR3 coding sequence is TGTGCCAGCAGCCCATGGACTAGCGGGATCGGGGAGCTGTTTTTT.

The CDR3 region has the DNA TGTGCCAGCAGCTTGGTAGCGGGGGGGCCGTTAGAGACCCAGTACTTC. It translates to CASSLVAGGPLETQYF. The rearrangement uses TRBV5-5 and TRBJ2-5; TRBD2 matches 11 bases. V lost 0 bases and J lost 4; bases outside the gene matches: 5. The CDR3 contains 16 residues. Germline assignment: CDR1 SGHKS and CDR2 YYEKEE (reference sequence).

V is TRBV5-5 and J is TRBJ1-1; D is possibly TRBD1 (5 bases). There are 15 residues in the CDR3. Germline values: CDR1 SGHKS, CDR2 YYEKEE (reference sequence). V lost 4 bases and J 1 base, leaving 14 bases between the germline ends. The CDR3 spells CASSPSAGSNTEAFF. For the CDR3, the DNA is TGTGCCAGCAGCCCAAGCGCAGGGTCGAACACTGAAGCTTTCTTT.

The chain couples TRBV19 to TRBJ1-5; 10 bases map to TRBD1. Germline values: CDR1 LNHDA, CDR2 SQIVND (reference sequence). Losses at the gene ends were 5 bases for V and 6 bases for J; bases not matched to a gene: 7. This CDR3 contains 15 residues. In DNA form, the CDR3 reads TGTGCCAGTAGTGATTCAGGGACAGGGGTTCAGCCCCAGCATTTT. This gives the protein CASSDSGTGVQPQHF. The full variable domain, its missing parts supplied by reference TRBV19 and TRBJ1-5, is DGGITQSPKYLFRKEGQNVTLSCEQNLNHDAMYWYRQDPGQGLRLIYYSQIVNDFQKGDIAEGYSVSREKKESFPLTVTSAQKNPTAFYLCASSDSGTGVQPQHFGDGTRLSIL.

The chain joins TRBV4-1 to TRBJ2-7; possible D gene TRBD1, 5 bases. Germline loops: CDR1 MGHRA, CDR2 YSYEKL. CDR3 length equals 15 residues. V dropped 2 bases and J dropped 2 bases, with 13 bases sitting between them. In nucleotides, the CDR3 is TGCGCCAGCAGCCAAATCGTTAGACAGCCCTACGAGCAGTACTTC. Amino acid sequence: CASSQIVRQPYEQYF.

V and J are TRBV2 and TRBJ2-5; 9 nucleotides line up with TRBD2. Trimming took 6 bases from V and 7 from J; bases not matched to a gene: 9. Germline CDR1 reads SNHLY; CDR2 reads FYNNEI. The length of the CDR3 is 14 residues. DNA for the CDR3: TGTGCCAGCAGCGGGGGACTAGCTGGTGGGACCCAGTACTTC. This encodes CASSGGLAGGTQYF.